This record covers a single TCR beta chain. Its specificity is unknown. A universal primer site was created by template switching, with the cDNA bearing unique molecular identifiers. MiXCR, run by TCRdb on the 5' RACE reads, gives a single entry per CDR3 protein. The data hold around 250,000 distinct CDR3 sequences, with roughly 13% observed a single time. CDR1 is SQVTM and CDR2 is ANQGSEA in the germline V gene. The CDR3 is 16 residues long. After removal of 2 bases from V and 0 bases from J, the junction contained 7 bases not matched to a gene. The data were obtained in a study of identical twins. Study-level points and caveats: Possibly, invariant MAIT and iNKT cells partly confounded zero-insertion analyses.

The sample was also reused in another study, on yellow fever vaccine responses in identical twins.

This sequence originates from a woman between 18 and 30 years old in good health. The chain joins TRBV29-1 to TRBJ1-5, with 7 bases fitting TRBD1. The source material was memory (CD45RO+) T cells sorted from blood. In DNA, the CDR3 is TGCAGCGTTGAAATGCAGGGGGAGTATAGCAATCAGCCCCAGCATTTT. This encodes CSVEMQGEYSNQPQHF.